This TCR beta chain was sequenced for a study of regulatory T cells in long-lasting Graves disease. Study as a whole: The study enrolled newly diagnosed Graves' patients on antithyroid drugs under 3 months.

Through Arm-PCR of CDR3 regions and iRepertoire HTBI primers, TCR beta libraries were built. TCRdb reanalysed the multiplex PCR reads using MiXCR and keeps one entry per CDR3 protein. The table has about 450,000 distinct CDR3 sequences, 13% to 15% seen once; the top ten hold roughly a sixth. A few counts support this clonotype. Time point given: newly diagnosed GD, antithyroid drugs for less than 3 months. From PBMCs, RNA was extracted and then used to make the TCR library. Germline CDR1 SGHRS, CDR2 YFSETQ. The CDR3 contains 18 residues. V dropped 0 bases and J dropped 9; count of bases not matched to a gene: 13. This sample was shared with a second study, whose subject was T cells in Graves' hyperthyroidism and ophthalmopathy.

The specimen was peripheral blood mononuclear cells (PBMCs), collected at new diagnosis, from a patient treated with antithyroid drugs. This TCR was recovered from a woman in her forties or fifties with Graves disease. The chain carries TRBV5-1 and TRBJ2-1, with 12 bases matching TRBD2. CDR3 region: CASSLDPSGRAMMGEQFF. The CDR3 nucleotides read TGCGCCAGCAGCTTGGATCCTAGCGGGAGGGCCATGATGGGTGAGCAGTTCTTC. The whole variable domain, filled in from reference TRBV5-1 and TRBJ2-1, reads KAGVTQTPRYLIKTRGQQVTLSCSPISGHRSVSWYQQTPGQGLQFLFEYFSETQRNKGNFPGRFSGRQFSNSRSEMNVSTLELGDSALYLCASSLDPSGRAMMGEQFFGPGTRLTVL.